The TCR beta chain described here comes from a study of monozygotic twins with inflammatory bowel disease. The germline V gene encodes CDR1 GTSNPN and CDR2 SVGIG (reference sequence). This CDR3 region has 16 residues. Concerning this clonotype itself: Its antigen is undetermined.

Study observations and caveats: Especially with disease activity, IBD patients had fewer clonotypes in common with others than healthy twins did.

TCRdb re-analyzed the 5' RACE reads; it lists each CDR3 protein once, without DNA. This sample's table reports over 110,000 distinct CDR3 sequences. This chain uses TRBV30 with TRBJ1-5; the TCRdb call, TRBD1, lacks DNA for checking. This TCR was recovered from a human donor with ulcerative colitis or Crohn's disease, or a healthy co-twin of an affected twin (not recorded which). Sequenced input: blood. The CDR3 spells CAWSLPRDRVNQPQHF.